The rows below give T cell receptor beta chains drawn from one sample of a study of preoperative IRX-2 immunotherapy in early breast cancer. The repertoire was sequenced with immunoSEQ multiplex PCR; TCRdb's copy has only in-frame clones and lacks some. The data contain approximately 96,000 clones, about nine tenths of them singletons. The sequencing here drew on tumor tissue, taken after IRX-2 immunotherapy. The origin of the receptors is a human donor with breast cancer. Each CDR3 is given with its conserved first and last residue. The order of the fields is D gene, clone size, V gene, J gene, CDR3 protein, CDR3 DNA. A D gene is named only where the DNA matches it firmly. Size is stated for part of the rows, as once, few or many counts, or as a class when the clone is expanded.

D gene: TRBD1
clone size: -
V gene: TRBV6-7
J gene: TRBJ2-7
CDR3 protein: CASSRPGTASSYEQYF
CDR3 DNA: TGTGCCAGCAGCCGACCGGGGACAGCAAGCTCCTACGAGCAGTACTTC

D gene: TRBD2
clone size: -
V gene: TRBV28
J gene: TRBJ2-2
CDR3 protein: CASTSPGLAGGSGELFF
CDR3 DNA: TGTGCCAGCACCTCTCCGGGACTAGCGGGGGGGTCCGGGGAGCTGTTTTTT

D gene: TRBD1
clone size: -
V gene: TRBV5-1
J gene: TRBJ1-3
CDR3 protein: CASSSGQLSGNTIYF
CDR3 DNA: TGCGCCAGCAGCTCGGGACAGCTCTCTGGAAACACCATATATTTT

D gene: -
clone size: -
V gene: TRBV29-1
J gene: TRBJ1-6
CDR3 protein: CSVSSQGQNSPLHF
CDR3 DNA: TGCAGCGTTTCTTCACAGGGTCAGAATTCACCCCTCCACTTT

D gene: TRBD1
clone size: few
V gene: TRBV7-6
J gene: TRBJ1-5
CDR3 protein: CASSIGQAGNQPQHF
CDR3 DNA: TGTGCCAGCAGCATTGGACAGGCGGGCAATCAGCCCCAGCATTTT

D gene: -
clone size: -
V gene: TRBV30
J gene: TRBJ1-4
CDR3 protein: CAWSGPVGGKLFF
CDR3 DNA: TGTGCCTGGAGTGGCCCGGTTGGAGGGAAACTGTTTTTT

D gene: -
clone size: -
V gene: TRBV30
J gene: TRBJ1-1
CDR3 protein: CAWRGRGHLREAFF
CDR3 DNA: TGTGCCTGGAGGGGAAGGGGCCACCTTAGGGAAGCTTTCTTT

D gene: -
clone size: once
V gene: TRBV29-1
J gene: TRBJ1-5
CDR3 protein: CSVARDSNQPQHF
CDR3 DNA: TGCAGCGTAGCCAGAGATAGCAATCAGCCCCAGCATTTT

D gene: -
clone size: -
V gene: TRBV6-8
J gene: TRBJ1-1
CDR3 protein: CASSLQGIGEAFF
CDR3 DNA: TGTGCCAGCAGTTTACAGGGCATCGGGGAAGCTTTCTTT

D gene: -
clone size: -
V gene: TRBV30
J gene: TRBJ1-1
CDR3 protein: CACLGPGGTEAFF
CDR3 DNA: TGTGCCTGCCTCGGGCCGGGAGGGACTGAAGCTTTCTTT

D gene: -
clone size: few
V gene: TRBV30
J gene: TRBJ2-4
CDR3 protein: CAWSVGGQRLF
CDR3 DNA: TGTGCCTGGAGTGTTGGGGGCCAGCGGCTCTTC

D gene: TRBD1
clone size: -
V gene: TRBV6-8
J gene: TRBJ1-3
CDR3 protein: CASRNRGIGNTIYF
CDR3 DNA: TGTGCCAGCCGGAACAGGGGGATTGGAAACACCATATATTTT

D gene: -
clone size: -
V gene: TRBV6-8
J gene: TRBJ2-2
CDR3 protein: CASSYYPSVDTGELFF
CDR3 DNA: TGTGCCAGCAGTTACTATCCATCCGTCGACACCGGGGAGCTGTTTTTT

D gene: TRBD1
clone size: -
V gene: TRBV18
J gene: TRBJ1-6
CDR3 protein: CASSLETGGNAPLHF
CDR3 DNA: TGTGCCAGCTCACTGGAGACAGGGGGGAACGCACCCCTCCACTTT

D gene: TRBD2
clone size: -
V gene: TRBV7-4
J gene: TRBJ2-1
CDR3 protein: CASSPGLAGGYYNEQFF
CDR3 DNA: TGTGCCAGCAGCCCTGGACTAGCGGGAGGATACTACAATGAGCAGTTCTTC

D gene: TRBD2
clone size: -
V gene: TRBV19
J gene: TRBJ2-5
CDR3 protein: CASSIRGAGDETQYF
CDR3 DNA: TGTGCCAGTAGTATCCGCGGAGCGGGGGATGAGACCCAGTACTTC

D gene: -
clone size: -
V gene: TRBV10-2
J gene: TRBJ1-1
CDR3 protein: CASSVRGNAEAFF
CDR3 DNA: TGCGCCAGCAGTGTACGGGGTAACGCTGAAGCTTTCTTT

D gene: -
clone size: -
V gene: TRBV5-1
J gene: TRBJ1-5
CDR3 protein: CASKEGTVSNQPQHF
CDR3 DNA: TGCGCCAGTAAGGAAGGGACGGTTAGCAATCAGCCCCAGCATTTT

D gene: TRBD1
clone size: -
V gene: TRBV5-1
J gene: TRBJ1-2
CDR3 protein: CASSTTSGTALGGYTF
CDR3 DNA: TGCGCCAGCAGCACGACATCCGGGACAGCCCTCGGGGGCTACACCTTC

D gene: -
clone size: -
V gene: TRBV18
J gene: TRBJ2-2
CDR3 protein: CASSPQGAGELFF
CDR3 DNA: TGTGCCAGCTCACCACAGGGGGCCGGGGAGCTGTTTTTT

D gene: -
clone size: few
V gene: TRBV7-1
J gene: TRBJ2-3
CDR3 protein: CASSSDARSGRSSDTQYF
CDR3 DNA: TGTGCCAGCAGCTCGGATGCACGTTCGGGACGGAGCTCAGATACGCAGTATTTT

D gene: -
clone size: -
V gene: TRBV6-8
J gene: TRBJ2-3
CDR3 protein: CASSRDLQDTQYF
CDR3 DNA: TGTGCCAGCAGCCGGGACCTTCAGGATACGCAGTATTTT

D gene: -
clone size: -
V gene: TRBV29-1
J gene: TRBJ1-1
CDR3 protein: CSVGGVTRNTEAFF
CDR3 DNA: TGCAGCGTTGGAGGGGTCACTAGGAACACTGAAGCTTTCTTT

D gene: -
clone size: -
V gene: TRBV28
J gene: TRBJ1-1
CDR3 protein: CASSLPRLLNTEAFF
CDR3 DNA: TGTGCCAGCAGTTTACCGCGGCTCCTGAACACTGAAGCTTTCTTT

D gene: -
clone size: -
V gene: TRBV11-3
J gene: TRBJ2-1
CDR3 protein: CASSLGGKRSYNEQFF
CDR3 DNA: TGTGCCAGCAGCCTGGGGGGAAAGCGGTCCTACAATGAGCAGTTCTTC

D gene: -
clone size: -
V gene: TRBV5-1
J gene: TRBJ2-2
CDR3 protein: CASSPSRGGTGELFF
CDR3 DNA: TGCGCCAGCAGCCCGAGCAGGGGAGGCACCGGGGAGCTGTTTTTT

D gene: -
clone size: -
V gene: TRBV7-6
J gene: TRBJ1-4
CDR3 protein: CASSPDLGATNEKLFF
CDR3 DNA: TGTGCCAGCAGCCCGGACTTGGGAGCAACTAATGAAAAACTGTTTTTT

D gene: -
clone size: -
V gene: TRBV28
J gene: TRBJ1-1
CDR3 protein: CASREQVGQAFF
CDR3 DNA: TGTGCCAGCAGAGAACAGGTGGGTCAAGCTTTCTTT

D gene: -
clone size: -
V gene: TRBV11-3
J gene: TRBJ2-1
CDR3 protein: CASSLRRGPYNEQFF
CDR3 DNA: TGTGCCAGCAGCTTAAGGAGAGGACCCTACAATGAGCAGTTCTTC

D gene: TRBD1
clone size: -
V gene: TRBV5-1
J gene: TRBJ1-1
CDR3 protein: CASSLALQGTEAFF
CDR3 DNA: TGCGCCAGCAGCTTGGCATTACAGGGGACTGAAGCTTTCTTT

D gene: TRBD1
clone size: -
V gene: TRBV5-1
J gene: TRBJ1-4
CDR3 protein: CASSRTGGLEKLFF
CDR3 DNA: TGCGCCAGCAGCAGGACAGGGGGTTTGGAAAAACTGTTTTTT

D gene: -
clone size: -
V gene: TRBV28
J gene: TRBJ1-3
CDR3 protein: CASSLGLVGTGNTIYF
CDR3 DNA: TGTGCCAGCAGTTTAGGGCTGGTGGGGACTGGAAACACCATATATTTT

D gene: -
clone size: once
V gene: TRBV5-1
J gene: TRBJ2-7
CDR3 protein: CASSSPGTNYEQYF
CDR3 DNA: TGCGCCAGCAGCTCACCCGGGACAAACTACGAGCAGTACTTC

D gene: -
clone size: -
V gene: TRBV19
J gene: TRBJ2-7
CDR3 protein: CASSLGLTSYEQYF
CDR3 DNA: TGTGCCAGTAGCCTGGGACTTACCTCCTACGAGCAGTACTTC

D gene: -
clone size: -
V gene: TRBV4-2
J gene: TRBJ2-2
CDR3 protein: CASTRGERESGELFF
CDR3 DNA: TGTGCCAGCACCAGGGGGGAGCGGGAGTCCGGGGAGCTGTTTTTT

D gene: TRBD1
clone size: -
V gene: TRBV6-8
J gene: TRBJ2-6
CDR3 protein: CASSLGQTSGANVLTF
CDR3 DNA: TGTGCCAGCAGTTTGGGACAGACCTCTGGGGCCAACGTCCTGACTTTC

D gene: TRBD2
clone size: -
V gene: TRBV6-8
J gene: TRBJ2-2
CDR3 protein: CAGRLADTGELFF
CDR3 DNA: TGTGCCGGAAGACTAGCGGACACCGGGGAGCTGTTTTTT

D gene: -
clone size: -
V gene: TRBV30
J gene: TRBJ2-3
CDR3 protein: CAWIPPQGGTDTQYF
CDR3 DNA: TGTGCCTGGATCCCCCCACAGGGGGGGACAGATACGCAGTATTTT

D gene: -
clone size: few
V gene: TRBV5-1
J gene: TRBJ2-5
CDR3 protein: CASILDSHQETQYF
CDR3 DNA: TGCGCCAGCATCCTGGACAGCCACCAAGAGACCCAGTACTTC

D gene: TRBD1
clone size: -
V gene: TRBV6-8
J gene: TRBJ2-2
CDR3 protein: CAISPEEGAGGTTGELFF
CDR3 DNA: TGTGCCATCAGCCCCGAGGAGGGAGCAGGGGGCACCACCGGGGAGCTGTTTTTT

D gene: -
clone size: -
V gene: TRBV19
J gene: TRBJ1-2
CDR3 protein: CASSIDPPGLAFYGGYTF
CDR3 DNA: TGTGCCAGTAGTATAGATCCCCCCGGGTTGGCCTTCTATGGAGGCTACACCTTC

D gene: TRBD1
clone size: -
V gene: TRBV5-1
J gene: TRBJ2-2
CDR3 protein: CASRSGTGGSGELFF
CDR3 DNA: TGCGCCAGCAGGTCCGGGACAGGGGGTAGCGGGGAGCTGTTTTTT